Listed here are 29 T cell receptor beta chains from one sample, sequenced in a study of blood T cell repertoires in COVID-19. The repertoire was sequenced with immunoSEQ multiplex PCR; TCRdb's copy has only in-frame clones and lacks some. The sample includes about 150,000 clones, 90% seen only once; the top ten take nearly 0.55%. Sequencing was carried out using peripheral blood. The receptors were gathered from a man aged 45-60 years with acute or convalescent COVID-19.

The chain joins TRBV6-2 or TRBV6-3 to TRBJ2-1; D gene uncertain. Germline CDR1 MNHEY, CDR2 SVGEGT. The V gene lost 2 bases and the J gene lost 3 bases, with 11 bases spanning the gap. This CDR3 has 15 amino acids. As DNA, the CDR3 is TGTGCCAGCAGTTACGGCGCGGCCGGCTACAATGAGCAGTTCTTC. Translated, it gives CASSYGAAGYNEQFF.

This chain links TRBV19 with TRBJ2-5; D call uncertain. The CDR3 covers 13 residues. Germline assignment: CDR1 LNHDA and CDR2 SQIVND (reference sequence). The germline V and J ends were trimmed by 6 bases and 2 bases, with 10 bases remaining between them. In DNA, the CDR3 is TGTGCCAGTAGGAAATACGAGCAAGAGACCCAGTACTTC. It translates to CASRKYEQETQYF.

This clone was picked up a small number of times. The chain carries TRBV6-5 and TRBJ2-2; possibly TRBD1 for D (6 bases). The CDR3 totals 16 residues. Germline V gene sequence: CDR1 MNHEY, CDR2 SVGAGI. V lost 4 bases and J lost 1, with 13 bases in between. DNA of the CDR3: TGTGCCAGCAGTTCATCGACAGGCTTGAACACCGGGGAGCTGTTTTTT. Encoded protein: CASSSSTGLNTGELFF.

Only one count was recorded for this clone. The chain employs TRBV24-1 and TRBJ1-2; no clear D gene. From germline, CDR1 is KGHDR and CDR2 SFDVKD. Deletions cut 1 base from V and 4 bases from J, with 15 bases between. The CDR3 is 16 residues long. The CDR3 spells CATSDFPRGRSYGYTF. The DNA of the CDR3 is TGTGCCACCAGTGATTTCCCCCGAGGTAGGTCCTATGGCTACACCTTC.

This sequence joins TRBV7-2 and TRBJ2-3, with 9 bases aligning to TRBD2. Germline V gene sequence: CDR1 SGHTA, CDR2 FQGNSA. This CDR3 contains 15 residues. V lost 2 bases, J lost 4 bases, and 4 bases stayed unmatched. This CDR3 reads CASSLRGRVPDTQYF. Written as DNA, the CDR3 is TGTGCCAGCAGCTTACGCGGGAGGGTCCCAGATACGCAGTATTTT.

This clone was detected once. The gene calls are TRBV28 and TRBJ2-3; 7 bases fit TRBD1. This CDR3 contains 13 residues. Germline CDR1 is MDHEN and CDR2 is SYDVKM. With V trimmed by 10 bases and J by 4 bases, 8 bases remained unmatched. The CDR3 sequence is CATSGTDADTQYF. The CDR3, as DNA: TGTGCCACATCCGGGACAGATGCAGATACGCAGTATTTT.

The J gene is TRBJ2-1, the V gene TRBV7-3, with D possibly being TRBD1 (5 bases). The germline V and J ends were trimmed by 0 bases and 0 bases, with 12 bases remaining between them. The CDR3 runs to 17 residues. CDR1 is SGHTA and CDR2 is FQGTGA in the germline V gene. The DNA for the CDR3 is TGTGCCAGCAGCTTAACTGTTGGGGCCAACTCCTACAATGAGCAGTTCTTC. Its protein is CASSLTVGANSYNEQFF.

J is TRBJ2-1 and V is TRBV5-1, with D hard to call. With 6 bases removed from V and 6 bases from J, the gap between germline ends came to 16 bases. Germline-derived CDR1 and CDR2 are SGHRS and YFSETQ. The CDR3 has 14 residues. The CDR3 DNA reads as TGCGCCAGCACCTTCGGTAGTTTCGCCAATGAGCAGTTCTTC. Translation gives CASTFGSFANEQFF.

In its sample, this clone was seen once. This chain's CDR3 is CASSSTGQGTSGYTF. CDR3 nucleotides: TGTGCCAGCAGTTCAACAGGACAGGGAACTTCTGGCTACACCTTC. The chain joins TRBV28 to TRBJ1-2; TRBD1 agrees at 8 bases. Germline values: CDR1 MDHEN, CDR2 SYDVKM. The CDR3 runs 15 residues. The V segment lost 4 bases and the J segment 7 bases; nucleotides outside the gene matches: 11.

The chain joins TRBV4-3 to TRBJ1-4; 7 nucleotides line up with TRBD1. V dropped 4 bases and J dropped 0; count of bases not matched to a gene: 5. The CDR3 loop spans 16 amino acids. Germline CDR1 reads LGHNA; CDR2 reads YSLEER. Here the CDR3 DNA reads TGCGCCAGCAGCCTTGGACAGGCTACAACTAATGAAAAACTGTTTTTT. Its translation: CASSLGQATTNEKLFF.

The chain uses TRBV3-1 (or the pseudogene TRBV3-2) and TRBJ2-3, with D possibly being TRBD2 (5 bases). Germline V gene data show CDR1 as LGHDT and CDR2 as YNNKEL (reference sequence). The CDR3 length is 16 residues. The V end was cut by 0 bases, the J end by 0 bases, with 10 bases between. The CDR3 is CASSQESGTSTDTQYF. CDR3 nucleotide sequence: TGTGCCAGCAGCCAAGAAAGCGGAACTAGCACAGATACGCAGTATTTT.

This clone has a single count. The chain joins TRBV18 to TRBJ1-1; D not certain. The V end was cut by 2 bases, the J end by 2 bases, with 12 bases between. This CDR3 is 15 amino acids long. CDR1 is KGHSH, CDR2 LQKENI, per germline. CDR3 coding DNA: TGTGCCAGCTCACCAACATTTACAGAAAACACTGAAGCTTTCTTT. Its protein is CASSPTFTENTEAFF.

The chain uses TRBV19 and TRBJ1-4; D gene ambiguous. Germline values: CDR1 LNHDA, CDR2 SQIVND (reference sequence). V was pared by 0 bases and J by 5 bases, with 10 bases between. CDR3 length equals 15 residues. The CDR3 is CASSIDLSRNEKLFF. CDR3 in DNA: TGTGCCAGTAGTATAGATCTATCGAGAAATGAAAAACTGTTTTTT.

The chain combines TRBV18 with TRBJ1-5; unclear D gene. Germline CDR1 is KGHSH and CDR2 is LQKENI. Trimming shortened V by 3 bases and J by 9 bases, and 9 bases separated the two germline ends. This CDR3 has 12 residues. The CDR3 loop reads CASSPETGPQHF. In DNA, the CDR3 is TGTGCCAGCTCACCCGAGACGGGGCCCCAGCATTTT.

The CDR3 protein is CASSYPSGSPDTQYF. The CDR3 nucleotides are TGTGCCAGCAGTTACCCGAGCGGGAGCCCAGATACGCAGTATTTT. The gene calls are TRBV6-6 and TRBJ2-3; TRBD2 matches 8 bases. The CDR3 loop spans 15 amino acids. Germline loops: CDR1 MNHNY, CDR2 SVGAGI (reference sequence). V was clipped by 2 bases and J by 4 bases; unmatched bases: 5.

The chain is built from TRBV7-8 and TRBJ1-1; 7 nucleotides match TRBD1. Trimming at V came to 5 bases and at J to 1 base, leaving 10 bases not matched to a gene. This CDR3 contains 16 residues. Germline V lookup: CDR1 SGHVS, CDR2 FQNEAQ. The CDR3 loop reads CASSETRQGRNTEAFF. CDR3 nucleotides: TGTGCCAGCAGCGAAACCCGACAGGGAAGGAACACTGAAGCTTTCTTT.

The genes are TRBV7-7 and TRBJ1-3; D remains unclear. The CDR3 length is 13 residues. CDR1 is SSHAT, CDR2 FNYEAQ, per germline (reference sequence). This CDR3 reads CASSTGSGNTIYF. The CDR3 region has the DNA TGTGCTAGTAGCACGGGCTCTGGAAACACCATATATTTT.

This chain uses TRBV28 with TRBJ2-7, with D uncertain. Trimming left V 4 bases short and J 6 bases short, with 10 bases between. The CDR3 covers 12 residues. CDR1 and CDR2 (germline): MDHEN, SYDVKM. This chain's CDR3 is CASSSTPSEQYV. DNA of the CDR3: TGTGCCAGCAGTTCCACTCCGTCCGAGCAGTACGTC.

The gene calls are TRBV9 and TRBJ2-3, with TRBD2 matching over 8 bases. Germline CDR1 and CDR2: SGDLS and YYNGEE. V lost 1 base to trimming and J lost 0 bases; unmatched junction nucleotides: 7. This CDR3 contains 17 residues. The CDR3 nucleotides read TGTGCCAGCAGCGTAAGCCTAGCGGGTTCTAGCACAGATACGCAGTATTTT. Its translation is CASSVSLAGSSTDTQYF.

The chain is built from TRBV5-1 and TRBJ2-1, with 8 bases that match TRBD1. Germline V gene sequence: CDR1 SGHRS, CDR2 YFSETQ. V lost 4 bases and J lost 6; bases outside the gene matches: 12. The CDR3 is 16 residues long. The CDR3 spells CASSPTTGVSLNEQFF. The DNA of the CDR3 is TGCGCCAGCAGCCCTACGACAGGGGTCTCCCTCAATGAGCAGTTCTTC.

The CDR3 nucleotides read TGCGCCAGCAGCTTGTTTAACAGGGGGCTCCAAGCGGGAAACACTGAAGCTTTCTTT. Translating gives CASSLFNRGLQAGNTEAFF. This sequence joins TRBV5-1 and TRBJ1-1; the match to TRBD1 covers 9 bases. The germline V gene encodes CDR1 SGHRS and CDR2 YFSETQ. V lost 1 base, J lost 2 bases, and 15 bases stayed unmatched. The CDR3 covers 19 residues.

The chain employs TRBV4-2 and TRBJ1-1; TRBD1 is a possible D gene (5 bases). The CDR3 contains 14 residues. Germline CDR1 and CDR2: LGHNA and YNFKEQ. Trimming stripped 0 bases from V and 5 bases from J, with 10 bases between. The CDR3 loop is CASSQDWGVTEAFF. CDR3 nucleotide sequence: TGTGCCAGCAGCCAAGATTGGGGGGTGACTGAAGCTTTCTTT.

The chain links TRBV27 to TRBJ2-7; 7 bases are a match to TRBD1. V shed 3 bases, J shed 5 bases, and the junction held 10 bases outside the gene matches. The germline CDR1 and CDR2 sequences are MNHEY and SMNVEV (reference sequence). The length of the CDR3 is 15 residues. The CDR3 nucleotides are TGTGCCAGCAGTTTCGCAGTGACAGGGCGGGACGAGCAGTACTTC. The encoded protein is CASSFAVTGRDEQYF.

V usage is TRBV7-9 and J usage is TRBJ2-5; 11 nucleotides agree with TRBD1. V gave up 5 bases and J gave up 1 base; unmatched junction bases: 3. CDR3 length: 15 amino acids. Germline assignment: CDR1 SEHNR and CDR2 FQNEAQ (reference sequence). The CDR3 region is CASSLGQGGQETQYF. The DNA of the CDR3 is TGTGCCAGCAGCCTGGGACAGGGGGGCCAAGAGACCCAGTACTTC.

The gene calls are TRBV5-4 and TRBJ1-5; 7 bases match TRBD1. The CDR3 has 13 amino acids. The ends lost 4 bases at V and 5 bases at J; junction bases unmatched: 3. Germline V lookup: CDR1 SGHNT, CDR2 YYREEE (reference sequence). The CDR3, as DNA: TGTGCCAGCAGCCCTGGACAGGATCAGCCCCAGCATTTT. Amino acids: CASSPGQDQPQHF.

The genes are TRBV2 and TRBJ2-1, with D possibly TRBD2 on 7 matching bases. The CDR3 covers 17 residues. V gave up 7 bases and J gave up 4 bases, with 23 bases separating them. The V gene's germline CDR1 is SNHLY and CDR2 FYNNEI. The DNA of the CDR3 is TGTGCCAGCACCCCAGGGGCGACTAGCAGAAGATACAATGAGCAGTTCTTC. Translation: CASTPGATSRRYNEQFF. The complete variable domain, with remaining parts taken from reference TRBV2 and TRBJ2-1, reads EPEVTQTPSHQVTQMGQEVILRCVPISNHLYFYWYRQILGQKVEFLVSFYNNEISEKSEIFDDQFSVERPDGSNFTLKIRSTKLEDSAMYFCASTPGATSRRYNEQFFGPGTRLTVL.

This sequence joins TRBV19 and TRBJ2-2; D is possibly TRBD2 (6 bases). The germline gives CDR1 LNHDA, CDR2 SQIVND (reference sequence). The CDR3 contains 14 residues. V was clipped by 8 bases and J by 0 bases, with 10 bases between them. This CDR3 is CASGKRANTGELFF. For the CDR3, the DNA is TGTGCCAGTGGCAAGCGGGCGAACACCGGGGAGCTGTTTTTT.

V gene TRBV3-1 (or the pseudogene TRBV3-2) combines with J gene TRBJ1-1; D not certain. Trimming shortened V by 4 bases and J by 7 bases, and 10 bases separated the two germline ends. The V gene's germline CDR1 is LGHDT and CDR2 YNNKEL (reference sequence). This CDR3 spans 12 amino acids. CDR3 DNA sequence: TGTGCCAGCAGCCCGCGTGAGGGTGAAGCTTTCTTT. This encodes CASSPREGEAFF.

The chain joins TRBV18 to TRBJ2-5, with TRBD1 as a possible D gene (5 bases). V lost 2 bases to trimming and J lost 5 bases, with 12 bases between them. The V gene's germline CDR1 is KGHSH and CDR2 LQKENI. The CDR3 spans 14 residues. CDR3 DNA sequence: TGTGCCAGCTCACCATCTAGGGGCGCGGAGACCCAGTACTTC. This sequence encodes CASSPSRGAETQYF.